The clone carrying this T cell receptor beta chain appeared a single time. Antigen specificity is unknown. The sample originates from a study of blood T cells in healthy people across ages. Across the study: About one barcoded beta molecule per two T cells was the capture yield of template switching. Broader study findings: Donors of long life had a larger count of naive CD4+ cells and greater diversity than aged donors.

The second PCR ran about 6 to 11 cycles with a sample-barcoded 5' primer and J-beta primers. Carrying 12 random nucleotides, a template-switch adaptor labeled each individual cDNA molecule. A single record per CDR3 protein comes from TCRdb applying MiXCR to the 5' RACE reads. In the table there are about 780,000 distinct CDR3 sequences, around 50% of which are singletons. The CDR3 covers 16 residues. The V gene end was trimmed by 2 bases and the J gene end by 4 bases; junction bases not matched to a gene: 5. This clonotype was sampled from an elderly man in good health. The chain is built from TRBV12-3 or TRBV12-4 and TRBJ1-5, with 10 bases aligning to TRBD1. Sequenced sample: blood. The CDR3 reads CASSLRQGARNQPQHF. The CDR3, as DNA: TGTGCCAGCAGTTTAAGACAGGGGGCTAGGAATCAGCCCCAGCATTTT.